This T cell receptor (beta chain) is from a study of T cell clonotyping in hematopoietic cell transplantation. Study outcomes and limitations: Graft donor and pretransplant recipient Inverse Simpson Index values predicted broader posttransplant TCR diversity.

With 5 bases clipped from V and 4 bases from J, the junction kept 12 bases outside the gene matches. This CDR3 is 16 amino acids long. Germline CDR1 is MDHEN and CDR2 is SYDVKM. On this clone itself: Its antigen is not identified.

This table comes from immunoSEQ multiplex PCR, and its TCRdb copy is limited to in-frame clones, with some not included. The sample has roughly 1,900 clones; roughly 92% are singletons. The clonotype comes from a female patient aged 50 to 65 who had an allogeneic stem cell transplant from a related donor, so the T cells may come from the graft donor. Some clones in this sample may be carry-over from other donors' samples. J is TRBJ2-7 and V is TRBV28; 9 nucleotides agree with TRBD1. The sample was peripheral blood mononuclear cells, taken 30 days after allogeneic stem cell transplant. The CDR3 loop reads CASSPLPGQGVYEQYF. Written as DNA, the CDR3 is TGTGCCAGCAGTCCCCTACCGGGACAGGGCGTGTACGAGCAGTACTTC.